The 19 T cell receptor beta chains below come from one sample, sequenced in a study of read filtering for tumor transcriptome and immune sequencing. From about 0.4 ug of RNA, a library with molecular barcoded alpha/delta and beta/gamma adaptors was made. TCRdb re-called the reads with MiXCR, one entry per CDR3 protein. The sample holds approximately 50,000 distinct CDR3 sequences; about 20% are singletons and the top ten take about 18%. The sequenced sample consisted of a population of CD138-negative cells sorted from bone marrow. The receptors originated from a donor at least 40 years old with multiple myeloma.

The J gene is TRBJ2-7, the V gene TRBV20-1; 11 bases match TRBD1. Germline CDR1 DFQATT, CDR2 SNEGSKA (reference sequence). The CDR3 has 15 residues. Losses at the gene ends were 4 bases for V and 3 bases for J; bases not matched to a gene: 8. In DNA form, the CDR3 reads TGCAGTGCTACGCCGACCGGGACAGGGGGCTACGAGCAGTACTTC. Translation gives CSATPTGTGGYEQYF.

The rearrangement uses TRBV12-3 or TRBV12-4 and TRBJ2-7, with 7 bases fitting TRBD1. The CDR3 is made up of 13 amino acids. J lost 5 bases, V lost 3 bases, and 4 bases had no gene match. The CDR3 spells CASSFQGVHEQYF. DNA of the CDR3: TGTGCCAGCAGTTTCCAGGGGGTGCACGAGCAGTACTTC.

This clonotype was seen at least ten times. The chain's CDR3 is CASSAGLASYEQYF. The CDR3 coding sequence is TGTGCCAGCAGTGCTGGACTAGCTTCCTACGAGCAGTACTTC. The rearrangement links TRBV2 to TRBJ2-7; 8 bases line up with TRBD2. From germline, CDR1 is SNHLY and CDR2 FYNNEI. The CDR3 consists of 14 residues. V was clipped by 4 bases and J by 1 base; unmatched bases: 3.

This clonotype was counted between two and nine times. The genes are TRBV7-9 and TRBJ1-1; 9 nucleotides align to TRBD1. V shed 5 bases, J shed 4 bases, and the junction held 5 bases outside the gene matches. The CDR3 is 14 residues long. Germline CDR1 reads SEHNR; CDR2 reads FQNEAQ (reference sequence). The DNA of the CDR3 is TGTGCCAGCAGCAAGACAGGGGGTGGCACTGAAGCTTTCTTT. It specifies CASSKTGGGTEAFF.

There are many counts of this clonotype. This sequence joins TRBV7-8 and TRBJ1-4, with no clear D. The CDR3 totals 15 residues. V lost 5 bases to trimming and J lost 4 bases, with 14 bases between them. Germline V lookup: CDR1 SGHVS, CDR2 FQNEAQ. CDR3 sequence: CASSLIGSINEKLFF. The CDR3, as DNA: TGTGCCAGCAGCCTTATAGGGTCTATTAATGAAAAACTGTTTTTT.

A few counts support this clonotype. The J gene is TRBJ1-2, the V gene TRBV5-1; no definite D call. V lost 3 bases, J lost 4 bases, and 7 bases lay in between. Germline CDR1 is SGHRS and CDR2 is YFSETQ. The length of the CDR3 is 12 residues. The CDR3, as DNA: TGCGCCAGCAGCTCAAACGGCTATGGCTACACCTTC. It is translated as CASSSNGYGYTF.

This clonotype was seen at least ten times. The chain employs TRBV5-1 and TRBJ2-3; TRBD2 might be the D (6 bases). The CDR3 is made up of 14 amino acids. Looked up from germline, CDR1 is SGHRS and CDR2 is YFSETQ. V lost 7 bases to trimming and J lost 1 base, with 13 bases between them. In DNA form, the CDR3 reads TGCGCCAGCGTCGGGAGTTTTGGCACAGATACGCAGTATTTT. Its protein is CASVGSFGTDTQYF.

This clonotype was detected only a few times. V gene TRBV28 combines with J gene TRBJ1-5; D uncertain. The V gene's germline CDR1 is MDHEN and CDR2 SYDVKM. V lost 3 bases to trimming and J lost 11 bases, with 14 bases between them. The CDR3 sequence is 13 residues long. The CDR3 sequence is CASSFPDLDAQHF. In DNA, the CDR3 is TGTGCCAGCAGTTTCCCAGACCTTGATGCCCAGCATTTT.

The CDR3 loop reads CASSLRPGTPETQYF. Written as DNA, the CDR3 is TGTGCCAGCAGCCTTCGACCCGGGACGCCGGAGACCCAGTACTTC. This chain uses TRBV12-3 or TRBV12-4 with TRBJ2-5; D is tentatively TRBD1 or TRBD2 (5 bases each). This CDR3 is built from 15 residues. V was trimmed by 6 bases and J by 5 bases, leaving 19 bases between them.

This clonotype was found many times. The chain joins TRBV3-1 to TRBJ2-7; D perhaps matches TRBD2 (5 bases). Trimming removed 2 bases at V and 3 bases at J, with 14 bases between. This CDR3 is 15 amino acids long. Per the germline V gene, CDR1 is LGHDT and CDR2 is YNNKEL (reference sequence). CDR3 sequence: CASSQRPGSDYEQYF. CDR3 sequence (DNA): TGTGCCAGCAGCCAAAGGCCGGGGTCGGACTACGAGCAGTACTTC.

This clonotype showed up many times. The chain links TRBV29-1 to TRBJ2-3; weak D call: TRBD1 (6 bases). The CDR3 runs 12 residues. V dropped 3 bases and J dropped 4 bases, with 8 bases sitting between them. Germline-derived CDR1 and CDR2 are SQVTM and ANQGSEA. CDR3 in amino acids: CSVDDRPDTQYF. The CDR3 DNA sequence: TGCAGCGTTGACGACAGGCCAGATACGCAGTATTTT.

A word on this clonotype: A far more abundant clone sits one base away, making this likely a read error. This rearrangement joins TRBV7-9 to TRBJ2-2; a weak D match, TRBD2 (6 bases). The CDR3 length is 14 residues. The germline gives CDR1 SEHNR, CDR2 FQNEAQ (reference sequence). The DNA for the CDR3 is TGTGCCGGCAGCTCCGGGGGGAACACCGGGGAGCTGTTTTTT. Translated: CAGSSGGNTGELFF.

Ten or more counts support this clonotype. The chain has TRBV18 and TRBJ1-4, with 7 bases that match TRBD1. The CDR3 spans 15 residues. V was pared by 8 bases and J by 6 bases, with 12 bases of the junction left unmatched. CDR1 and CDR2 from the germline V gene are KGHSH and LQKENI. The CDR3 sequence: CASHEKRGRDEKLFF. CDR3 DNA: TGTGCCAGCCACGAAAAGAGGGGGCGCGATGAAAAACTGTTTTTT.

This clonotype was observed many times. This chain uses TRBV5-6 with TRBJ1-1; D is undetermined. CDR1 and CDR2 (germline): SGHDT, YYEEEE. The ends were cut back, 2 bases at V and 10 bases at J, with 12 bases in the middle. The CDR3 spans 12 residues. The CDR3 loop reads CASSFDGRGAFF. CDR3 sequence (DNA): TGTGCCAGCAGCTTCGACGGGCGAGGAGCTTTCTTT.

Worth noting for this clonotype: A read error may be the cause here, since a much bigger clone is one base away. The chain couples TRBV5-1 to TRBJ2-1; D is ambiguous. Per germline, CDR1 SGHRS and CDR2 YFSETQ. The CDR3 is 15 residues long. The CDR3 protein is CASSLGLDSVYEQLF. In nucleotides, the CDR3 is TGCGCCAGCAGCTTGGGGCTAGATTCTGTCTATGAGCAGCTCTTC.

The sample holds many counts of this clonotype. The rearrangement links TRBV4-1 to TRBJ2-1, with D hard to call. Trimming removed 3 bases from V and 0 bases from J, with 12 bases in between. The length of the CDR3 is 16 residues. Germline values: CDR1 MGHRA, CDR2 YSYEKL. The CDR3 nucleotides are TGCGCCAGCAGCCAGGTGGGAATCAGCTCCTACAATGAGCAGTTCTTC. Protein sequence: CASSQVGISSYNEQFF.

Points on this clonotype: A much larger clone lies one base from this, so it may be a read error. The V call is TRBV24-1, the J call TRBJ1-1, with D perhaps matching TRBD1 (5 bases). The germline V gene has CDR1 KGHDR and CDR2 SFDVKD. The CDR3 contains 15 residues. V shed 4 bases and J shed 1 base, with 12 bases lying between them. CDR3: CATSEIGGENTEAFF. The CDR3 DNA is TGTGCCACCAGTGAGATCGGGGGGGAGAACACTGAAGCTTTCTTT.

A note on this clonotype: A far larger clone is off by one base, so a read error is likely. V and J are TRBV28 and TRBJ2-1; tentatively, D is TRBD2 (7 bases). This CDR3 has 15 residues. The germline V gene has CDR1 MDHEN and CDR2 SYDVKM. This chain's CDR3 is CASAPGGFTYNEQLF. CDR3 bases: TGTGCCAGCGCTCCGGGGGGCTTCACCTACAATGAGCAGCTCTTC. Filled out from reference TRBV28 and TRBJ2-1, the complete variable domain reads DVKVTQSSRYLVKRTGEKVFLECVQDMDHENMFWYRQDPGLGLRLIYFSYDVKMKEKGDIPEGYSVSREKKERFSLILESASTNQTSMYLCASAPGGFTYNEQLFGPGTRLTVL.

This chain uses TRBV12-3 or TRBV12-4 with TRBJ1-4; D is ambiguous. CDR3 length equals 13 residues. The V and J ends lost 4 bases and 7 bases respectively, with 10 bases between them. The CDR3 sequence is CASSSSTGEKLFF. CDR3 in DNA: TGTGCCAGCAGTTCCAGCACTGGTGAAAAACTGTTTTTT.